This note documents a single T cell receptor (beta chain) sequence. Antigen specificity is unknown. This specimen comes from a study of T-cell memory formation after mild COVID-19. Findings and caveats of the study: Clones contracting day 15 to 85 were balanced CD4/CD8; later expanders leaned CD4+.

TCRdb used MiXCR to reprocess the 5' RACE reads, holding one entry per CDR3 protein. The profile covers 170,000 or so distinct CDR3 sequences, with 20% to 25% appearing a single time and roughly 23% taken by the ten largest. The CDR3 is 13 residues long. Looked up from germline, CDR1 is SSHAT and CDR2 is FNYEAQ (reference sequence). This clonotype was obtained from an adult woman who had mild COVID-19 (a few samples of this study predate the infection). Cell type and time point are not known. The source material was PBMCs or a T cell subset sorted from them (not recorded which). This chain links TRBV7-7 with TRBJ2-2, with 11 bases identical to TRBD2. The CDR3 spells CATLAGGTGELFF. The CDR3 region has the DNA TGTGCTACTCTAGCGGGAGGCACCGGGGAGCTGTTTTTT. Full variable domain (remainder filled in from reference TRBV7-7 and TRBJ2-2): GAGVSQSPRYKVTKRGQDVTLRCDPISSHATLYWYQQALGQGPEFLTYFNYEAQPDKSGLPSDRFSAERPEGSISTLTIQRTEQRDSAMYRCATLAGGTGELFFGEGSRLTVL.